Each of the 12 T cell receptor beta chains below was sequenced from the same sample in a study of CD8 T cells in ankylosing spondylitis. Their specific antigens are unknown. In TCRdb, the 5' RACE reads were re-called with MiXCR into one record per CDR3 protein. This repertoire shows roughly 700,000 distinct CDR3 sequences, under 20% found once; its top ten account for under 20%. Study observations and caveats: One TCR beta motif, made up of 7 or 8 highly homologous variants, appeared characteristic of ankylosing spondylitis blood.

Sequenced material: blood, either unsorted or a sorted T cell fraction (not recorded which). The source of these receptors is a male donor with ankylosing spondylitis.

This clonotype was found a few times. This chain connects TRBV27 to TRBJ2-1; 10 nucleotides agree with TRBD2. This CDR3 has 15 amino acids. The germline CDR1 and CDR2 sequences are MNHEY and SMNVEV (reference sequence). With V trimmed by 2 bases and J by 5 bases, 3 bases remained unmatched. CDR3 coding DNA: TGTGCCAGCAGTTTACGAGCGGGAGGGGACAATGAGCAGTTCTTC. Amino acid sequence: CASSLRAGGDNEQFF.

This clonotype was observed a handful of times. The chain carries TRBV28 and TRBJ2-7; tentatively, D is TRBD1 (5 bases). This CDR3 is built from 14 residues. In germline, CDR1 is MDHEN, CDR2 SYDVKM. Trimming pared 8 bases from V and 3 bases from J, leaving 17 bases between. The chain's CDR3 is CASGAFQGSYEQYF. DNA for the CDR3: TGTGCCAGCGGCGCTTTCCAGGGTAGCTACGAGCAGTACTTC.

The chain couples TRBV10-3 to TRBJ2-5; D unresolved. The CDR3 is 15 amino acids. From germline, CDR1 is ENHRY and CDR2 SYGVKD. Trimming cost V 3 bases and J 2 bases, with 13 bases left between them. CDR3 amino acids: CAISEVGQVQETQYF. Written as DNA, the CDR3 is TGTGCCATCAGTGAAGTTGGGCAGGTGCAAGAGACCCAGTACTTC.

This clonotype was observed a few times. J is TRBJ2-7 and V is TRBV5-1; 8 positions match TRBD2. J gave up 6 bases and V 4 bases, and 12 bases lay outside the gene matches. CDR1 and CDR2 from the germline V gene are SGHRS and YFSETQ. CDR3 length: 15 residues. Here the CDR3 DNA reads TGCGCCAGCAGCGCCCGAGCGGGAGAAGTAGCCGAGCAGTACTTC. Amino acids: CASSARAGEVAEQYF.

This clonotype has more than one count but fewer than ten. V and J are TRBV3-1 and TRBJ2-5, with TRBD2 matching 13 bases. With V trimmed by 10 bases and J by 7 bases, 9 bases remained unmatched. CDR3 length: 14 amino acids. In germline, CDR1 is LGHDT, CDR2 YNNKEL (reference sequence). CDR3 loop: CATGLAGTLSTQYF. CDR3 bases: TGTGCCACGGGACTAGCGGGGACGCTATCGACCCAGTACTTC.

This clonotype was observed a handful of times. This chain connects TRBV15 to TRBJ2-6; unclear D gene. The germline V gene has CDR1 LNHNV and CDR2 YYDKDF (reference sequence). The length of the CDR3 is 15 residues. V was clipped by 3 bases and J by 0 bases, with 6 bases between them. CDR3 amino acids: CATSSRSSGANVLTF. CDR3 bases: TGTGCCACCAGCAGTAGAAGCTCTGGGGCCAACGTCCTGACTTTC.

The CDR3 is CSALTRQGNTEAFF. The CDR3 bases are TGCAGTGCTTTGACGAGACAGGGCAACACTGAAGCTTTCTTT. The chain is built from TRBV20-1 and TRBJ1-1; 7 positions match TRBD1. Germline V lookup: CDR1 DFQATT, CDR2 SNEGSKA (reference sequence). V gave up 5 bases and J gave up 2 bases; unmatched junction bases: 8. This CDR3 comprises 14 residues.

This clonotype is termed medium-sized (0.01 to 0.1%). The rearrangement joins TRBV4-3 to TRBJ1-1; perhaps TRBD1 as D (5 bases). Trimming stripped 0 bases from V and 4 bases from J, with 9 bases between. CDR3 length: 14 amino acids. Looked up from germline, CDR1 is LGHNA and CDR2 is YSLEER. CDR3 bases: TGCGCCAGCAGCCAAGATCGGGGCGGCACTGAAGCTTTCTTT. This translates into CASSQDRGGTEAFF.

This clonotype was detected only a few times. The chain uses TRBV12-3 or TRBV12-4 and TRBJ2-7, with 10 bases fitting TRBD2. J gave up 10 bases and V 3 bases, and 9 bases lay outside the gene matches. This CDR3 contains 14 residues. The CDR3 sequence: CASSLTGLAVNQYF. As DNA, the CDR3 is TGTGCCAGCAGTTTGACCGGACTAGCGGTAAACCAGTACTTC.

At least ten counts were recorded for this clonotype. The chain combines TRBV29-1 with TRBJ1-1; TRBD1 matches at 10 bases. With V trimmed by 5 bases and J by 7 bases, 7 bases remained unmatched. CDR3 length: 13 residues. Germline V gene data show CDR1 as SQVTM and CDR2 as ANQGSEA. DNA of the CDR3: TGCAGCGTTTCCGGGACAGGGGTATATGAAGCTTTCTTT. Its protein product is CSVSGTGVYEAFF.

This CDR3 is CASSVNSGNRENIQYF. The CDR3 DNA follows: TGTGCCAGCAGCGTAAATAGCGGAAACAGGGAAAACATTCAGTACTTC. The chain is built from TRBV7-2 and TRBJ2-4; D possibly matches TRBD1 or TRBD2 (6 bases each). V lost 5 bases, J lost 5 bases, and 19 bases lay in between. This CDR3 region has 16 residues. The germline gives CDR1 SGHTA, CDR2 FQGNSA.

The genes are TRBV5-1 and TRBJ1-2, with D maybe TRBD1 (5 bases). V dropped 0 bases and J dropped 7 bases, with 16 bases sitting between them. CDR1 is SGHRS, CDR2 YFSETQ, per germline. The length of the CDR3 is 15 residues. For the CDR3, the DNA is TGCGCCAGCAGCTTGGCTGCAGGGAATACGTTTGGCTACACCTTC. It codes for CASSLAAGNTFGYTF.